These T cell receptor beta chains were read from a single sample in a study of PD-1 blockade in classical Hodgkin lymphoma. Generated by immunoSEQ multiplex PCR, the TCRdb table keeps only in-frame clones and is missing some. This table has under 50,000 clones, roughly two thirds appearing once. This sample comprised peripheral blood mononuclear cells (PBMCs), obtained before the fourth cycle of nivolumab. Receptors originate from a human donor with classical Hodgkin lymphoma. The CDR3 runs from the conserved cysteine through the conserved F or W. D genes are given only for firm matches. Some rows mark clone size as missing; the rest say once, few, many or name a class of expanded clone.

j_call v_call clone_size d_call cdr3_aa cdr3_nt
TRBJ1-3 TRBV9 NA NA CASSVDLLGNTIYF TGTGCCAGCAGCGTAGACTTGTTGGGAAACACCATATATTTT
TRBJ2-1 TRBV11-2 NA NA CASSFPAGEQFF TGTGCCAGCAGCTTTCCGGCGGGGGAGCAGTTCTTC
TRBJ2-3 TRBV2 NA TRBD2 CASSTTSGRITDTQYF TGTGCCAGCAGCACTACTAGCGGGAGGATCACAGATACGCAGTATTTT
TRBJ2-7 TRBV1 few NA CTSSQGGTAGGYEQYF TGCACCAGCAGCCAAGGGGGGACTGCGGGGGGCTACGAGCAGTACTTC
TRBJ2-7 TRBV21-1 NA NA CASILARGNEQYF TGTGCCAGCATCTTAGCTAGGGGAAACGAGCAGTACTTC
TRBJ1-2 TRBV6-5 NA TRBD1 CASSYSSGQGLGYTF TGTGCCAGCAGTTACTCGTCCGGACAGGGGTTAGGCTACACCTTC
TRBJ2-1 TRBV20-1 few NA CSARSSFGEFF TGCAGTGCTAGGTCTAGTTTCGGCGAGTTCTTC
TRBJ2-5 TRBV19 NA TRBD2 CASSPLAELAGGPQTQYF TGTGCCAGTAGTCCCCTGGCAGAACTAGCGGGAGGGCCACAGACCCAGTACTTC
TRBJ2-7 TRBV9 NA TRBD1 CASSVGGDRGEQYF TGTGCCAGCAGCGTAGGTGGGGACAGGGGCGAGCAGTACTTC
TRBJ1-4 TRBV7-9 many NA CASSLGRGSNEKLFF TGTGCCAGCAGCTTAGGCAGAGGCTCTAATGAAAAACTGTTTTTT
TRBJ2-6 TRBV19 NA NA CASRSPGITGANVLTF TGTGCCAGTAGATCCCCCGGGATCACTGGGGCCAACGTCCTGACTTTC
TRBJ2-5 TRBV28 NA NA CASRVGGTLQETQYF TGTGCCAGCAGGGTCGGAGGGACCCTACAAGAGACCCAGTACTTC
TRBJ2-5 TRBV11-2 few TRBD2 CASSSGLAYEETQYF TGTGCCAGCAGCTCGGGACTAGCGTACGAGGAGACCCAGTACTTC
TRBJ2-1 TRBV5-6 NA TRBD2 CASSPGLAGGPRAEQFF TGTGCCAGCAGCCCCGGACTAGCGGGAGGGCCAAGGGCTGAGCAGTTCTTC
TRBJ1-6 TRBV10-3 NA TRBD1 CAISGTGDNSPLHF TGTGCCATCAGTGGGACAGGGGATAATTCACCCCTCCACTTT
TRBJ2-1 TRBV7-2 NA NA CASSPVTRDEQFF TGTGCCAGCAGCCCTGTTACTAGGGATGAGCAGTTCTTC
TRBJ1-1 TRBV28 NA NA CASSDLPGRVNTEAFF TGTGCCAGCAGTGATTTACCGGGACGAGTGAACACTGAAGCTTTCTTT
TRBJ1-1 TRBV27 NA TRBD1 CASSRDRLINTEAFF TGTGCCAGCAGTCGGGACAGGCTTATAAACACTGAAGCTTTCTTT
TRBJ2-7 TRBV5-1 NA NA CASSLTERFYEQYF TGCGCCAGCAGCTTGACTGAAAGGTTCTACGAGCAGTACTTC
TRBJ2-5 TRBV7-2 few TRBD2 CASSTPFEAGVGSQYF TGTGCCAGCAGCACCCCCTTCGAGGCGGGGGTGGGTTCCCAGTACTTC
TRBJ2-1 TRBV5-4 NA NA CASSLEGGGLNEQFF TGTGCCAGCAGCTTGGAAGGAGGGGGCCTCAATGAGCAGTTCTTC
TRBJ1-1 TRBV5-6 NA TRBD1 CASSRLWTGGPGEAFF TGTGCCAGCAGCAGGCTCTGGACAGGGGGTCCTGGGGAAGCTTTCTTT
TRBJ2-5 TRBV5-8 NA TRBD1 CASSLWDRQETQYF TGTGCCAGCAGCTTATGGGACAGGCAAGAGACCCAGTACTTC
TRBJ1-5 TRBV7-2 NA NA CASSLDPGRNQPQHF TGTGCCAGCAGCCTAGACCCCGGGAGGAACCAGCCCCAGCATTTT
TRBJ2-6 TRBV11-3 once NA CASSPLRGSGANVLTF TGTGCCAGCAGCCCCCTTAGGGGCTCTGGGGCCAACGTCCTGACTTTC
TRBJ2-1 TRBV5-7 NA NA CASSLVAQPYNEQFF TGTGCCAGCAGCTTAGTGGCGCAGCCATACAATGAGCAGTTCTTC
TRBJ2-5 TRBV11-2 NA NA CASSLDAAGETQYF TGTGCCAGCAGCTTAGACGCTGCGGGGGAGACCCAGTACTTC
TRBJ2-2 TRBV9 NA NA CASSSRGLNTGELFF TGTGCCAGCAGCTCCCGTGGACTCAACACCGGGGAGCTGTTTTTT
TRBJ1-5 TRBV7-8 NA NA CASSFFSSTSNQPQHF TGTGCCAGCAGCTTTTTCTCCTCGACTAGCAATCAGCCCCAGCATTTT
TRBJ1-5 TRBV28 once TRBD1 CASGSGTGYQPQHF TGTGCCAGCGGCTCCGGGACAGGATATCAGCCCCAGCATTTT
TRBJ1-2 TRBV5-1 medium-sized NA CASSPGDISNYGYTF TGCGCCAGCAGCCCTGGGGACATCTCTAACTATGGCTACACCTTC
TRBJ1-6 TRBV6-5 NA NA CASSYAGTENSPLHF TGTGCCAGCAGTTACGCTGGAACAGAGAATTCACCCCTCCACTTT
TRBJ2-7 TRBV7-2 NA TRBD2 CASSLDPGGYEQYF TGTGCCAGCAGCTTAGATCCGGGGGGCTACGAGCAGTACTTC
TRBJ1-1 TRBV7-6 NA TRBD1 CASSEGSDRGTEAFF TGTGCCAGCAGCGAGGGTTCGGACAGGGGCACTGAAGCTTTCTTT
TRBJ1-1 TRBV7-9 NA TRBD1 CASSRFTGTGRTTEAFF TGTGCCAGCAGCCGATTCACCGGGACAGGGCGAACCACTGAAGCTTTCTTT
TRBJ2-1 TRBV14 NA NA CASSRAAAFNEQFF TGTGCCAGCTCTCGGGCGGCGGCCTTCAATGAGCAGTTCTTC
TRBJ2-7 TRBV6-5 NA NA CASSYLGNEQYF TGTGCCAGCAGTTACCTGGGGAACGAGCAGTACTTC
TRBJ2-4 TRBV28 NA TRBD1 CASSPLLVTGVYIQYF TGTGCCAGCAGTCCCTTGCTGGTTACAGGGGTTTACATTCAGTACTTC
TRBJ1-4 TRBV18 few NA CASSPPFLSGPLNEKLFF TGTGCCAGCTCACCACCTTTCCTATCAGGTCCCTTGAATGAAAAACTGTTTTTT
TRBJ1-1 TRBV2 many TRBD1 CASSERTGGRSNTEAFF TGTGCCAGCAGTGAGCGGACAGGGGGAAGATCTAACACTGAAGCTTTCTTT
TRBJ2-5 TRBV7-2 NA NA CASSLALWETQYF TGTGCCAGCAGCCTGGCGCTGTGGGAGACCCAGTACTTC
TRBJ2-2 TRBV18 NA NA CASSAYPTVMNTGELFF TGTGCCAGCTCAGCTTACCCGACAGTAATGAACACCGGGGAGCTGTTTTTT
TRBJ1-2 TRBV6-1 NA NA CASSEVPEGGGGYTF TGTGCCAGCAGTGAAGTCCCGGAGGGGGGCGGGGGCTACACCTTC
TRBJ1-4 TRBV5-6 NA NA CASSRGQLSNEKLFF TGTGCCAGCAGCCGAGGACAGTTATCTAATGAAAAACTGTTTTTT
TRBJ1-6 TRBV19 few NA CASSPGTNSPLHF TGTGCCAGTAGTCCCGGGACTAATTCACCCCTCCACTTT
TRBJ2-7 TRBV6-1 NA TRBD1 CASKRDSSYEQYF TGTGCCAGCAAAAGGGACAGTTCCTACGAGCAGTACTTC
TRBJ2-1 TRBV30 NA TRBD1 CAWSIDRAWNEQFF TGTGCCTGGAGTATAGACAGGGCCTGGAATGAGCAGTTCTTC
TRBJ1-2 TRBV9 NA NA CASSAHRDYGYTF TGTGCCAGCAGCGCCCACAGGGACTATGGCTACACCTTC
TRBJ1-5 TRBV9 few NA CASSVERLSNQPQHF TGTGCCAGCAGCGTAGAAAGACTAAGCAATCAGCCCCAGCATTTT
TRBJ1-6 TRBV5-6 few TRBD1 CASSLGTGSSYNSPLHF TGTGCCAGCAGCTTGGGGACAGGGAGCTCCTATAATTCACCCCTCCACTTT
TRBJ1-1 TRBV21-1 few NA CASRGGKCCEAFF TGTGCCAGCAGAGGCGGGAAGTGCTGCGAAGCTTTCTTT
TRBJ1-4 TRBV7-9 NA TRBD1 CASSYGQASTNEKLFF TGTGCCAGCAGCTATGGACAGGCTTCAACTAATGAAAAACTGTTTTTT
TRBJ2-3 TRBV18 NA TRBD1 CASSPQRQGSTDTQYF TGTGCCAGCTCACCCCAAAGACAGGGTAGCACAGATACGCAGTATTTT